These 11 T cell receptor beta chains share one sample of origin, sequenced in a study of control samples from healthy donors and cancer patients. Generated by immunoSEQ multiplex PCR, the TCRdb table keeps only in-frame clones and is missing some. The sample carries 200,000 to 250,000 clones, 90% to 95% recorded once. Material for sequencing was blood. Source of these receptors: a man aged 45 to 65 in good health.

The chain couples TRBV18 to TRBJ1-1, with a weak D call TRBD1 (6 bases). The CDR3 contains 12 residues. Trimming removed 6 bases from V and 7 bases from J, with 12 bases in between. Germline values: CDR1 KGHSH, CDR2 LQKENI. For the CDR3, the DNA is TGTGCCAGCTCCGTGAGGGGGGGTGAAGCTTTCTTT. Protein: CASSVRGGEAFF.

The chain joins TRBV18 to TRBJ2-3; 11 bases line up with TRBD2. This CDR3 is 16 amino acids long. The V gene end was trimmed by 4 bases and the J gene end by 1 base; junction bases not matched to a gene: 4. Germline V gene lookup returns CDR1 KGHSH and CDR2 LQKENI. The CDR3 nucleotides are TGTGCCAGCTCACTAGCGGGGGGGCCCGGCACAGATACGCAGTATTTT. It is translated as CASSLAGGPGTDTQYF.

The chain carries TRBV28 and TRBJ1-6; the match to TRBD1 covers 9 bases. The V and J ends lost 4 bases and 9 bases, in that order; junction bases with no gene match: 19. CDR3 size: 19 residues. The germline V gene encodes CDR1 MDHEN and CDR2 SYDVKM. CDR3 DNA sequence: TGTGCCAGCAGTTCAGGACAGGGGAAAGTGGTAGGAAGGAGTTCACCCCTCCACTTT. Protein product: CASSSGQGKVVGRSSPLHF.

This chain joins TRBV4-1 and TRBJ2-1; no reliable D call. V was trimmed by 3 bases and J by 5 bases, leaving 14 bases between them. Germline CDR1 and CDR2: MGHRA and YSYEKL. The CDR3 runs 15 residues. This CDR3 reads CASSQELGRDNEQFF. The CDR3 DNA sequence: TGCGCCAGCAGCCAGGAACTTGGTCGGGACAATGAGCAGTTCTTC.

This chain uses TRBV9 with TRBJ1-1, with D uncertain. The CDR3 loop spans 14 amino acids. Germline CDR1 is SGDLS and CDR2 is YYNGEE. V dropped 8 bases and J dropped 2 bases, with 16 bases sitting between them. The CDR3 bases are TGTGCCAGTAGACCCACATCGGGAAACACTGAAGCTTTCTTT. Amino acid sequence: CASRPTSGNTEAFF.

In DNA, the CDR3 is TGTGCCAGCAGTTTATACGCGGCTACAAACACCGGGGAGCTGTTTTTT. Translation: CASSLYAATNTGELFF. V gene TRBV28 combines with J gene TRBJ2-2; D uncertain. Germline lookup yields CDR1 MDHEN and CDR2 SYDVKM. With 1 base removed from V and 2 bases from J, the gap between germline ends came to 11 bases. The CDR3 is 16 residues long.

V gene TRBV29-1 combines with J gene TRBJ2-1; 8 bases are shared with TRBD2. The length of the CDR3 is 14 residues. V lost 7 bases and J lost 0; bases outside the gene matches: 5. Germline assignment: CDR1 SQVTM and CDR2 ANQGSEA. In nucleotides, the CDR3 is TGCAGCGCGGAGCGGGGGAGCTCCTACAATGAGCAGTTCTTC. It codes for CSAERGSSYNEQFF.

The genes are TRBV5-8 and TRBJ1-5; no clear D gene. Germline loops: CDR1 SGHTS, CDR2 YDEGEE. With 2 bases removed from V and 2 bases from J, the gap between germline ends came to 11 bases. The CDR3 runs to 15 residues. The CDR3 nucleotides read TGTGCCAGCAGCTTTGCAGGAGAAGGCAATCAGCCCCAGCATTTT. Its translation: CASSFAGEGNQPQHF. The variable domain in full, completed from reference TRBV5-8 and TRBJ1-5, reads EAGVTQSPTHLIKTRGQQATLRCSPISGHTSVYWYQQALGLGLQFLLWYDEGEERNRGNFPPRFSGRQFPNYSSELNVNALELEDSALYLCASSFAGEGNQPQHFGDGTRLSIL.

This chain uses TRBV4-2 with TRBJ1-2; tentative D call: TRBD1 (5 bases). Germline V gene lookup returns CDR1 LGHNA and CDR2 YNFKEQ. Deletions cut 0 bases from V and 6 bases from J, with 8 bases between. This CDR3 is built from 13 residues. As DNA, the CDR3 is TGTGCCAGCAGCCAAGATCCGGGGGATGGCTACACCTTC. Protein sequence: CASSQDPGDGYTF.

CDR3 protein: CATSDPLRAVEQFF. The CDR3 DNA reads as TGTGCCACCAGTGATCCGCTCAGGGCCGTTGAGCAGTTCTTC. This chain links TRBV24-1 with TRBJ2-1; D might be TRBD1 (5 bases). The CDR3 sequence is 14 residues long. The germline gives CDR1 KGHDR, CDR2 SFDVKD. Trimming shortened V by 3 bases and J by 9 bases, and 14 bases separated the two germline ends.

This chain uses TRBV7-2 with TRBJ2-3; 13 bases fit TRBD2. The trim removed 1 base at V and 0 bases at J, leaving 4 bases unmatched. The V gene's germline CDR1 is SGHTA and CDR2 FQGNSA. The CDR3 loop spans 18 amino acids. The CDR3 here is CASSLEGGLAGSTDTQYF. CDR3 coding DNA: TGTGCCAGCAGCTTAGAAGGGGGACTAGCGGGGAGCACAGATACGCAGTATTTT.